These 13 T cell receptor beta chains share one sample of origin, sequenced in a study of blood T cells in healthy people across ages. Next came a second PCR, run for about 7 to 12 cycles, which used a sample-barcoded 5' primer along with a J-beta primer mix. TCRdb reprocessed the 5' RACE reads via MiXCR and lists one record per CDR3 protein. The sample has over a million distinct CDR3 sequences, approximately 25% seen once; the top ten hold less than 0.85%. These data were also reused for a study on T cells of mothers and their children.

Sequencing was performed on blood. These receptors came from a girl aged 2 to 10 in good health.

The chain employs TRBV20-1 and TRBJ2-5; 8 nucleotides agree with TRBD1. The end of the DNA aligns better with TRBJ2-7, so the J call may be wrong. This CDR3 is built from 14 residues. Germline V gene data show CDR1 as DFQATT and CDR2 as SNEGSKA (reference sequence). The CDR3: CSARTRQGIHEQYF. The CDR3 DNA reads TGCAGTGCTAGAACCCGACAGGGGATCCACGAGCAGTACTTC.

This clonotype was detected ten times or more. CDR3 sequence (DNA): TGCGCCAGCAGCCAAGACTGGGGCCCACCCCTCCACTTT. This gives the protein CASSQDWGPPLHF. The chain couples TRBV4-3 to TRBJ1-6, with a possible D match to TRBD1 (5 bases). The ends were cut back, 0 bases at V and 11 bases at J, with 8 bases in the middle. This CDR3 comprises 13 residues. Germline V gene sequence: CDR1 LGHNA, CDR2 YSLEER.

This chain connects TRBV7-3 to TRBJ1-2, with a tentative D call TRBD1 (5 bases). The V gene lost 0 bases and the J gene lost 6 bases, with 11 bases spanning the gap. The germline V gene has CDR1 SGHTA and CDR2 FQGTGA. The length of the CDR3 is 14 residues. CDR3 in amino acids: CASSLTGRDDGYTF. As DNA, the CDR3 is TGTGCCAGCAGCTTAACCGGCAGGGATGATGGCTACACCTTC. The full variable domain, in which reference TRBV7-3 and TRBJ1-2 provide the parts outside the CDR3, is GAGVSQTPSNKVTEKGKYVELRCDPISGHTALYWYRQSLGQGPEFLIYFQGTGAADDSGLPNDRFFAVRPEGSVSTLKIQRTERGDSAVYLCASSLTGRDDGYTFGSGTRLTVV.

The V and J genes are TRBV7-9 and TRBJ2-2; D is undetermined. With 5 bases removed from V and 6 bases from J, the gap between germline ends came to 10 bases. The CDR3 is made up of 13 amino acids. In germline, CDR1 is SEHNR, CDR2 FQNEAQ (reference sequence). The CDR3 DNA sequence: TGTGCCAGCAGCGTTCCCGTGGCCGGGGAGCTGTTTTTT. Encoded protein: CASSVPVAGELFF.

The chain links TRBV9 to TRBJ1-2; 7 nucleotides agree with TRBD1. After removal of 0 bases from V and 1 base from J, the junction contained 6 bases not matched to a gene. The CDR3 covers 16 residues. The germline gives CDR1 SGDLS, CDR2 YYNGEE. CDR3 DNA sequence: TGTGCCAGCAGCGTAGACCAACAGGGGAGTAACTATGGCTACACCTTC. It specifies CASSVDQQGSNYGYTF.

The V gene is TRBV3-1, the J gene TRBJ2-6; D unresolved. The germline V gene encodes CDR1 LGHDT and CDR2 YNNKEL (reference sequence). Trimming took off 4 bases at V and 6 bases at J, with 16 bases between the two ends. The CDR3 is 16 amino acids. CDR3 nucleotides: TGTGCCAGCAGCCGAGAGACGTTCACTGAGGCCAACGTCCTGACTTTC. Encoded protein: CASSRETFTEANVLTF.

This chain connects TRBV20-1 to TRBJ2-2, with a possible D match to TRBD2 (5 bases). Germline V gene sequence: CDR1 DFQATT, CDR2 SNEGSKA (reference sequence). Between the trimmed V and J ends, which lost 0 bases and 2 bases, there was a span of 7 bases. There are 14 residues in the CDR3. The CDR3 coding sequence is TGCAGTGCTAGAGATGGGAGAAACACCGGGGAGCTGTTTTTT. Its protein product is CSARDGRNTGELFF.

This clonotype was observed a few times. The chain combines TRBV20-1 with TRBJ1-5; 8 bases map to TRBD1. Per the germline V gene, CDR1 is DFQATT and CDR2 is SNEGSKA (reference sequence). This CDR3 comprises 12 residues. With V trimmed by 7 bases and J by 5 bases, 4 bases remained unmatched. The CDR3 DNA reads TGCAGTGTTCAACAGGGGGATCAGCCCCAGCATTTT. As protein: CSVQQGDQPQHF.

Notes on this clonotype: The junction and the germline gene differ at one end; a read error may be behind it. J is TRBJ2-7 and V is TRBV6-5; TRBD1 matches at 8 bases. The J call may not be correct, given that the DNA end is closer to TRBJ2-1. The CDR3 totals 14 residues. Germline values: CDR1 MNHEY, CDR2 SVGAGI. The CDR3 spells CAGSYRRGLNEQFF. In DNA form, the CDR3 reads TGTGCCGGCAGTTACCGCAGGGGGCTCAATGAGCAGTTCTTC.

The V call is TRBV2, the J call TRBJ1-6, with unresolved D. V was shortened by 7 bases and J by 0 bases, with 13 bases between the two germline ends. Germline lookup yields CDR1 SNHLY and CDR2 FYNNEI. CDR3 size: 16 residues. CDR3 nucleotide sequence: TGTGCCAGCAAGCGGCTAGTAGACTCCTATAATTCACCCCTCCACTTT. It yields the protein CASKRLVDSYNSPLHF.

The chain has TRBV4-3 and TRBJ2-1, with D unclear. Germline-derived CDR1 and CDR2 are LGHNA and YSLEER. Trimming cost V 0 bases and J 6 bases, with 6 bases left between them. The CDR3 has 13 amino acids. The CDR3 DNA sequence: TGCGCCAGCAGCCAAGATAAATTCAATGAGCAGTTCTTC. Protein product: CASSQDKFNEQFF.

There are a few counts of this clonotype. The chain has TRBV29-1 and TRBJ2-1; no clear D gene. The CDR3 has 12 residues. CDR1 and CDR2 from the germline V gene are SQVTM and ANQGSEA. Trimming left V 2 bases short and J 0 bases short, with 2 bases between. The CDR3 sequence: CSVETSYNEQFF. CDR3 in DNA: TGCAGCGTTGAAACCTCCTACAATGAGCAGTTCTTC.

This clonotype was found many times. The V call is TRBV6-5, the J call TRBJ2-7; D is ambiguous. V dropped 4 bases and J dropped 3 bases, with 10 bases sitting between them. This CDR3 spans 13 amino acids. CDR1 MNHEY and CDR2 SVGAGI come from the germline V gene. The chain's CDR3 is CASSLGNIYEQYF. As DNA, the CDR3 is TGTGCCAGCAGTTTAGGGAATATCTACGAGCAGTACTTC.